This is a list of T cell receptor beta chains from one sample in a study of cytomegalovirus exposure and HLA in healthy donors. The table came from immunoSEQ multiplex PCR; TCRdb's copy has only in-frame clones and leaves some out. The table includes around 98,000 clones, about 70% detected once. The sequenced sample was PBMCs. The receptors originated from a human donor in good health. Each CDR3 is given with its conserved first and last residue. Each record gives: CDR3 length, clone size, D gene, J gene, V gene, CDR3 protein, CDR3 DNA. The D gene is left open where the match is weak. A row's size may be missing; if present it is once, few, many or a size class.

cdr3_length: 14; clone_size: -; d_call: -; j_call: TRBJ1-5; v_call: TRBV6-5; cdr3_aa: CASKKDRYNQPQHF; cdr3_nt: TGTGCCAGCAAAAAGGACAGATACAATCAGCCCCAGCATTTT
cdr3_length: 15; clone_size: -; d_call: -; j_call: TRBJ2-1; v_call: TRBV7-8; cdr3_aa: CASSLAGGPTDEQFF; cdr3_nt: TGTGCCAGCAGCTTAGCGGGGGGGCCAACCGATGAGCAGTTCTTC
cdr3_length: 16; clone_size: -; d_call: TRBD2; j_call: TRBJ2-1; v_call: TRBV9; cdr3_aa: CASSVGGASGHNEQFF; cdr3_nt: TGTGCCAGCAGCGTAGGGGGGGCTAGCGGGCACAATGAGCAGTTCTTC
cdr3_length: 16; clone_size: -; d_call: -; j_call: TRBJ1-3; v_call: TRBV5-1; cdr3_aa: CASSLGGAASGNTIYF; cdr3_nt: TGCGCCAGCAGCTTGGGTGGGGCTGCATCAGGAAACACCATATATTTT
cdr3_length: 17; clone_size: -; d_call: -; j_call: TRBJ2-2; v_call: TRBV18; cdr3_aa: CASSPRELATNTGELFF; cdr3_nt: TGTGCCAGCTCACCAAGAGAGCTAGCGACCAACACCGGGGAGCTGTTTTTT
cdr3_length: 11; clone_size: -; d_call: -; j_call: TRBJ2-5; v_call: TRBV30; cdr3_aa: CAWSAGETQYF; cdr3_nt: TGTGCCTGGAGTGCCGGGGAGACCCAGTACTTC
cdr3_length: 13; clone_size: -; d_call: -; j_call: TRBJ1-2; v_call: TRBV7-8; cdr3_aa: CASSLGGGIGYTF; cdr3_nt: TGTGCCAGCAGCTTAGGGGGGGGGATAGGCTACACCTTC
cdr3_length: 13; clone_size: -; d_call: TRBD1; j_call: TRBJ1-1; v_call: TRBV5-4; cdr3_aa: CASSWDSYTEAFF; cdr3_nt: TGTGCCAGCAGCTGGGACAGCTACACTGAAGCTTTCTTT
cdr3_length: 13; clone_size: -; d_call: TRBD1; j_call: TRBJ2-4; v_call: TRBV29-1; cdr3_aa: CSGTGGAKNIQYF; cdr3_nt: TGCAGCGGGACAGGGGGAGCCAAAAACATTCAGTACTTC
cdr3_length: 16; clone_size: -; d_call: TRBD2; j_call: TRBJ2-7; v_call: TRBV10-1; cdr3_aa: CASSDPGRGRVGEQYF; cdr3_nt: TGCGCCAGCAGTGACCCTGGGAGGGGAAGGGTTGGCGAGCAGTACTTC
cdr3_length: 15; clone_size: -; d_call: TRBD1; j_call: TRBJ1-3; v_call: TRBV5-1; cdr3_aa: CASSLRQGPGNTIYF; cdr3_nt: TGCGCCAGCAGCTTGAGACAGGGCCCTGGAAACACCATATATTTT
cdr3_length: 13; clone_size: few; d_call: -; j_call: TRBJ1-1; v_call: TRBV2; cdr3_aa: CASSGQRLTEAFF; cdr3_nt: TGTGCCAGCAGTGGTCAGAGGTTAACTGAAGCTTTCTTT